This entry is about one T cell receptor beta chain. Antigen unknown. This record comes from a study of OX40 agonist ivuxolimab in advanced cancers. Overall study context: The dose of intravenous ivuxolimab that patients received every 2 weeks ranged from 0.01 to 10 mg/kg. The group had a mean age of around 60 years, ranged from about 20 to 90, and was around 86% male. Each dose-escalation patient presented with hepatocellular carcinoma, melanoma, renal cell or head and neck cancer.

Produced via immunoSEQ multiplex PCR; TCRdb's table is partial and in-frame only. The profile shows about 52,000 clones, 80% to 85% of them singletons. Study outcomes and limitations: In the 0.1 to 3.0 mg/kg range, CD4+ and CD8+ blood T cells had expanded clonally by week 6.

Germline V gives CDR1 SGHAT, CDR2 FQDESV (reference sequence). The CDR3 consists of 16 residues. V lost 1 base to trimming and J lost 1 base, with 10 bases between them. The chain has TRBV11-1 and TRBJ2-2; D gene ambiguous. The specimen was CD4+ or CD8+ T cells sorted from blood, collected in a trial of the OX40 agonist ivuxolimab. The receptor comes from an adult with an advanced solid tumor such as melanoma, head and neck, liver or kidney cancer. The CDR3 DNA reads as TGTGCCAGCAGCTTAGGGAACAGCGTGAACACCGGGGAGCTGTTTTTT. Protein sequence: CASSLGNSVNTGELFF.